This TCR beta chain is from a study of ipilimumab plus nivolumab after autologous stem cell transplantation. Looking at the study overall: Patients received a median of about 5 ipilimumab and about 8 nivolumab doses.

CDR1 and CDR2 from the germline V gene are MNHNS and SASEGT. The CDR3 is 15 residues long. V lost 0 bases and J 3 bases, leaving 11 bases between the germline ends. Only in-frame clones appear in the TCRdb table, and some are missing; sequencing was by immunoSEQ multiplex PCR. The table has 43,000 or so clones, approximately 91% seen once. Patients received nivolumab 3 mg/kg at weeks 1, 4, 7, 10, then fortnightly to week 26. V usage is TRBV6-1 and J usage is TRBJ1-2; D uncertain. Here the sequenced sample was PBMCs, taken in a trial of ipilimumab plus nivolumab as post-transplant consolidation. The sequence was collected from a male donor with multiple myeloma. In DNA form, the CDR3 reads TGTGCCAGCAGTGAAGCGCCCGGGTCCGACTATGGCTACACCTTC. Translation gives CASSEAPGSDYGYTF.